What follows are 7 T cell receptor beta chains derived from one specimen sequenced in a study of cytomegalovirus exposure and HLA in healthy donors. The primer mix had 60 Vbeta and 13 Jbeta primers. The table came from immunoSEQ multiplex PCR; TCRdb's copy has only in-frame clones and leaves some out. The sample yields about 98,000 clones, roughly 70% seen once. Sequences were obtained from PBMCs. These receptors were collected from a man aged 50 to 59 in good health and CMV-seronegative.

The CDR3, as DNA: TGCGCCAGCAGCTTTGAGGGGGTGGATAATGAGCAGTTCTTC. Translating it yields CASSFEGVDNEQFF. The V call is TRBV5-1, the J call TRBJ2-1, with D tentatively TRBD1 (6 bases). Germline V gene lookup returns CDR1 SGHRS and CDR2 YFSETQ. CDR3 length: 14 residues. Trimming shortened V by 2 bases and J by 7 bases, and 13 bases separated the two germline ends.

The CDR3 loop is CATQAGLPQETQYF. As DNA, the CDR3 is TGTGCCACCCAAGCGGGACTGCCCCAAGAGACCCAGTACTTC. The gene calls are TRBV2 and TRBJ2-5; 7 positions agree with TRBD2. Losses at the gene ends were 10 bases for V and 1 base for J; bases not matched to a gene: 9. CDR1 is SNHLY and CDR2 is FYNNEI in the germline V gene. This CDR3 comprises 14 residues.

DNA for the CDR3: TGCGCCAGCAGTGAGGGCAGCGAGCAGTACTTC. It encodes CASSEGSEQYF. V usage is TRBV10-2 and J usage is TRBJ2-7, with no clear D. The V gene lost 2 bases and the J gene lost 6 bases, with 5 bases spanning the gap. This CDR3 has 11 amino acids. Germline CDR1 WSHSY, CDR2 SAAADI.

The V gene is TRBV10-2, the J gene TRBJ2-7; a possible D gene is TRBD2 (6 bases). V was trimmed by 6 bases and J by 0 bases, leaving 15 bases between them. The CDR3 spans 15 residues. CDR1 WSHSY and CDR2 SAAADI come from the germline V gene. CDR3: CASSPGLTSSYEQYF. In DNA form, the CDR3 reads TGCGCCAGCAGCCCGGGACTCACCAGCTCCTACGAGCAGTACTTC.

The rearrangement joins TRBV2 to TRBJ2-1; 8 positions agree with TRBD1. Germline V lookup: CDR1 SNHLY, CDR2 FYNNEI. The CDR3 extends over 15 amino acids. V was pared by 5 bases and J by 5 bases, with 8 bases of the junction left unmatched. Here the CDR3 DNA reads TGTGCCAGCAGTACCGGGACAGGTCTACACAATGAGCAGTTCTTC. Protein product: CASSTGTGLHNEQFF. Drawing the rest from reference TRBV2 and TRBJ2-1, the complete variable domain is EPEVTQTPSHQVTQMGQEVILRCVPISNHLYFYWYRQILGQKVEFLVSFYNNEISEKSEIFDDQFSVERPDGSNFTLKIRSTKLEDSAMYFCASSTGTGLHNEQFFGPGTRLTVL.

This chain uses TRBV18 with TRBJ1-3; 9 bases line up with TRBD1. This CDR3 has 17 residues. Trimming removed 3 bases from V and 4 bases from J; junction bases left unmatched: 10. The germline gives CDR1 KGHSH, CDR2 LQKENI. CDR3 loop: CASSPMDRGRSGNTIYF. In DNA form, the CDR3 reads TGTGCCAGCTCACCCATGGACAGGGGCCGATCAGGAAACACCATATATTTT.

This clone was counted only a few times. The chain joins TRBV11-2 to TRBJ1-2; 7 nucleotides align to TRBD1. Trimming took 5 bases from V and 8 from J; bases not matched to a gene: 5. The length of the CDR3 is 12 residues. Per germline, CDR1 SGHAT and CDR2 FQNNGV. CDR3 in DNA: TGTGCCAGCAGCCCCGACAGGGACGGCTACACCTTC. This gives the protein CASSPDRDGYTF.